The entry below gives a single T cell receptor beta chain sequence along with its context. Its specificity is unknown. Per the germline V gene, CDR1 is MNHEY and CDR2 is SVGAGI. The CDR3 runs to 13 residues. Trimming pared 5 bases from V and 0 bases from J, leaving 5 bases between. The sample originates from a study of CD8 T cell repertoires and HIV-1 epitope variants. Study in general: Autologous T cell-negative cells served as antigen-presenting cells in equal numbers. IL-2, IL-7 and IL-15 were added on days 3 and 7 of approximately 11-day cultures. Study results and caveats: Nine or ten antigen-specific TCR beta clonotypes were found; more than five seemed cross-reactive to variants.

Profiling relied on immunoSEQ multiplex PCR, and the TCRdb table lists in-frame clones only, not all of them. The table includes several thousand clones, more than 55% detected once. The sequence was collected from a male donor with HIV. The rearrangement uses TRBV6-5 and TRBJ2-1; D is undetermined. The sequencing sample was made of cultured CD8+ T cells derived from PBMCs. The DNA for the CDR3 is TGTGCCAGCAGTCCGACCTCCTACAATGAGCAGTTCTTC. Residues: CASSPTSYNEQFF.